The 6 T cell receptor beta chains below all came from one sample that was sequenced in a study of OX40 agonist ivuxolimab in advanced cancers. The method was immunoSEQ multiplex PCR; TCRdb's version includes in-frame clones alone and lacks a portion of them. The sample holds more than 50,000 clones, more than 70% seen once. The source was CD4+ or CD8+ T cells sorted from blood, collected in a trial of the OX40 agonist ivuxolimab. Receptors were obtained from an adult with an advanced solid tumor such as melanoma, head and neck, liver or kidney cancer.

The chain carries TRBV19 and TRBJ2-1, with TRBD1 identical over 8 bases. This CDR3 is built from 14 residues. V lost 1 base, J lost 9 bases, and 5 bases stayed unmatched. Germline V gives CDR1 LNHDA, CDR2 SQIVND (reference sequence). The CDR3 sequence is CASSIVPGGIEQFF. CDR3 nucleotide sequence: TGTGCCAGTAGTATAGTCCCAGGGGGCATTGAGCAGTTCTTC.

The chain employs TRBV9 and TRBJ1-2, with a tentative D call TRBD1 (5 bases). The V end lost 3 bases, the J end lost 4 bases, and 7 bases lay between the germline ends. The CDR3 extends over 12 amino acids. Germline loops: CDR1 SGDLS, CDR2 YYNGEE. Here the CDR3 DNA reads TGTGCCAGCAGCGCGACAGTCTATGGCTACACCTTC. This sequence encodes CASSATVYGYTF. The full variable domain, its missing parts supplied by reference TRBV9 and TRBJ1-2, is DSGVTQTPKHLITATGQRVTLRCSPRSGDLSVYWYQQSLDQGLQFLIQYYNGEERAKGNILERFSAQQFPDLHSELNLSSLELGDSALYFCASSATVYGYTFGSGTRLTVV.

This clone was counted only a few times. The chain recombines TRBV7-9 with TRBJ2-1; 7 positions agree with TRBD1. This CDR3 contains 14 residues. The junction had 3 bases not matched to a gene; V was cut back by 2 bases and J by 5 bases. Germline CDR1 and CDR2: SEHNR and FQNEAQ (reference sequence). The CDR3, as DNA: TGTGCCAGCAGCTTAACACAGGGGAACAATGAGCAGTTCTTC. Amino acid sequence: CASSLTQGNNEQFF.

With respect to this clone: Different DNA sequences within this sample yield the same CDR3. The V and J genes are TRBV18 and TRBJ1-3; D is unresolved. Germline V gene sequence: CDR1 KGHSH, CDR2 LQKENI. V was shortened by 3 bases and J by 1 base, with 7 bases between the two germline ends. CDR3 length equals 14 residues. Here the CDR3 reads CASSPGQSGNTIYF. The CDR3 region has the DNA TGTGCCAGCTCACCTGGGCAGTCTGGAAACACCATATATTTT.

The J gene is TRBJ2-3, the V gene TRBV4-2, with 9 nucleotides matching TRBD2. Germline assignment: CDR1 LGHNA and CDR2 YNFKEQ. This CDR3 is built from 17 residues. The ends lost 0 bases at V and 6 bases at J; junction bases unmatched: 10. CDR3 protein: CASSQDKNSGGPDTQYF. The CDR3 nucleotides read TGTGCCAGCAGCCAAGATAAGAATAGCGGGGGCCCTGATACGCAGTATTTT.

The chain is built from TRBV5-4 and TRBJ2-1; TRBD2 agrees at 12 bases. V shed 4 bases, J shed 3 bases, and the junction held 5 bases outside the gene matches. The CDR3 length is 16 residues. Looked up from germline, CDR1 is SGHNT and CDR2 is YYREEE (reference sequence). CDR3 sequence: CASSELAGGFYNEQFF. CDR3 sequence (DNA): TGTGCCAGCAGCGAACTAGCGGGAGGATTCTACAATGAGCAGTTCTTC.